This T cell receptor beta chain was captured in a study of PD-1 blockade in mismatch repair-deficient tumors. The wider study: Patients had eleven to twelve mismatch repair-deficient cancer types, all previously treated and progressing. Study findings and constraints: After pembrolizumab, tumor-resident clones rose rapidly, then generally contracted before radiologic responses.

Germline CDR1 and CDR2: MGHRA and YSYEKL. The CDR3 sequence is 14 residues long. The V end was cut by 2 bases, the J end by 12 bases, with 16 bases between. With regard to this clone: Its cognate antigen is unknown.

Using immunoSEQ multiplex PCR, the repertoire was profiled, and TCRdb retains in-frame clones only, with some absent. Among some 130,000 clones listed, about nine tenths were seen once. All patients were mismatch repair deficient, assessed by either PCR or immunohistochemistry. The source was peripheral blood, collected roughly 67 weeks after starting pembrolizumab. The source of this sequence is an adult with mismatch repair-deficient cancer. The chain has TRBV4-1 and TRBJ1-4; D is perhaps TRBD1 (5 bases). CDR3 nucleotide sequence: TGCGCCAGCAGCCAATGGTTCGAAATGGGGGAACTGTTTTTT. This sequence encodes CASSQWFEMGELFF.